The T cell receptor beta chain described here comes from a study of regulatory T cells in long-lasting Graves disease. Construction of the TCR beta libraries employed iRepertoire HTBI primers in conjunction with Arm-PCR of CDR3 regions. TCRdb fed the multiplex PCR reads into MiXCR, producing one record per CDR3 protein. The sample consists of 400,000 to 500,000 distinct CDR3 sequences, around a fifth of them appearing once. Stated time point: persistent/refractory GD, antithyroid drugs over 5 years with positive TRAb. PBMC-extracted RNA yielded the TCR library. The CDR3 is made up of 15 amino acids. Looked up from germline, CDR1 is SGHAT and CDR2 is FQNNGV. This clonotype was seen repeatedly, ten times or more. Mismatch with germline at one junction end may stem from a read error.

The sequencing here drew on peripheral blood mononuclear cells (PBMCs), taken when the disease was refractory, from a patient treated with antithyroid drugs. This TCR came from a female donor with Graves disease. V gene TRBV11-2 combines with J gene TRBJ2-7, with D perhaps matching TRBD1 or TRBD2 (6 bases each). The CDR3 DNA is TGTGCCAGCAGCTTAGTGACCGGGGGCTCCTTCGAGCAGTACTTC. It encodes CASSLVTGGSFEQYF. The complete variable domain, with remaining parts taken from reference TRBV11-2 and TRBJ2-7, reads EAGVAQSPRYKIIEKRQSVAFWCNPISGHATLYWYQQILGQGPKLLIQFQNNGVVDDSQLPKDRFSAERLKGVDSTLKIQPAKLEDSAVYLCASSLVTGGSFEQYFGPGTRLTVT.